Presented here are 15 T cell receptor beta chains from one specimen sequenced in a study of CD8+CD57+ T cells in acquired aplastic anemia. Patients chosen for sequencing had shown CD8+CD57+ cell expansion by flow cytometry. The TCR beta profiling, which covered VDJ combination and CDR3 sequence, was carried out using genomic DNA as the template. Via MiXCR, TCRdb re-called the reads, giving one row per CDR3 protein. The sample consists of 80,000 or so distinct CDR3 sequences, roughly two thirds of them appearing once. Source material: sorted CD4+, CD8+, or CD8+CD57+ T cells (not recorded which) from PBMCs. All receptors come from a human donor with aplastic anemia.

A word on this clonotype: At one end the junction does not follow the germline gene, possibly because of a read error. The chain uses TRBV10-3 and TRBJ2-1; the D gene is possibly TRBD2 (5 bases). CDR1 ENHRY and CDR2 SYGVKD come from the germline V gene. This CDR3 is built from 15 residues. The CDR3 region has the DNA TGTGCCAGCAGTTTGGACGGGATCGACTACAATGAGCAGTTCTTC. It is translated as CASSLDGIDYNEQFF.

The chain employs TRBV15 and TRBJ2-3, with a possible D match to TRBD2 (5 bases). From germline, CDR1 is LNHNV and CDR2 YYDKDF (reference sequence). V lost 0 bases to trimming and J lost 6 bases, with 10 bases between them. The CDR3 extends over 14 amino acids. The CDR3 spells CATSRDKEADTQYF. CDR3 coding DNA: TGTGCCACCAGCAGAGATAAGGAGGCGGATACGCAGTATTTT.

The genes are TRBV7-8 and TRBJ2-2; unclear D gene. Trimming removed 5 bases at V and 9 bases at J, with 13 bases between. Germline V CDR1 and CDR2: SGHVS, FQNEAQ. This CDR3 has 13 residues. The CDR3: CASSRPPDRELFF. Here the CDR3 DNA reads TGTGCCAGCAGCCGACCCCCGGACCGGGAGCTGTTTTTT.

The chain couples TRBV24-1 to TRBJ2-7, with D possibly TRBD1 on 6 matching bases. Trimming took 3 bases from V and 2 from J, leaving 10 bases between them. The CDR3 extends over 14 amino acids. Germline V lookup: CDR1 KGHDR, CDR2 SFDVKD. The CDR3 DNA sequence: TGTGCCACCAGTGATATAGGACAGCCCTACGAGCAGTACTTC. This translates into CATSDIGQPYEQYF.

The count of this clonotype is one. This CDR3 is CASSLHTYEQYF. Here the CDR3 DNA reads TGTGCCAGCAGCTTGCACACCTACGAGCAGTACTTC. The V gene is TRBV7-9, the J gene TRBJ2-7; D is unclear. V lost 3 bases and J lost 2, with 5 bases in between. This CDR3 is 12 amino acids long. Germline CDR1 is SEHNR and CDR2 is FQNEAQ (reference sequence).

The CDR3 coding sequence is TGCAGCGTTAACAGGGGGACTCCGGCTACGCAGTATTTT. This sequence encodes CSVNRGTPATQYF. The rearrangement joins TRBV29-1 to TRBJ2-3, with 8 nucleotides matching TRBD1. Germline trimming cut 5 bases from V and 8 bases from J; bases unmatched to any gene: 9. CDR3 length: 13 residues. CDR1 and CDR2 (germline): SQVTM, ANQGSEA.

J is TRBJ2-3 and V is TRBV19; D is perhaps TRBD2 (5 bases). The germline V and J ends were trimmed by 6 bases and 3 bases, with 13 bases remaining between them. The germline V gene encodes CDR1 LNHDA and CDR2 SQIVND (reference sequence). This CDR3 has 14 amino acids. DNA of the CDR3: TGTGCCAGTAGCCTACTAGTTACAACAGATACGCAGTATTTT. It specifies CASSLLVTTDTQYF. The variable domain in full, completed from reference TRBV19 and TRBJ2-3, reads DGGITQSPKYLFRKEGQNVTLSCEQNLNHDAMYWYRQDPGQGLRLIYYSQIVNDFQKGDIAEGYSVSREKKESFPLTVTSAQKNPTAFYLCASSLLVTTDTQYFGPGTRLTVL.

The chain couples TRBV20-1 to TRBJ1-5, with TRBD1 matching 7 bases. CDR3 length equals 15 residues. Trimming cost V 5 bases and J 3 bases; bases outside gene matches: 10. Germline V CDR1 and CDR2: DFQATT, SNEGSKA (reference sequence). CDR3 protein: CSAGASDRNNQPQHF. The CDR3 nucleotides read TGCAGTGCTGGAGCTTCGGACAGGAACAATCAGCCCCAGCATTTT.

This clonotype showed up just once. V and J are TRBV20-1 and TRBJ2-3, with D hard to call. V was clipped by 3 bases and J by 2 bases, with 9 bases between them. This CDR3 is built from 13 residues. The germline gives CDR1 DFQATT, CDR2 SNEGSKA (reference sequence). This CDR3 is CSASQRVTDTQYF. The CDR3 DNA reads TGCAGTGCTAGTCAAAGGGTCACAGATACGCAGTATTTT.

J is TRBJ2-7 and V is TRBV10-3; D gene uncertain. Germline CDR1 reads ENHRY; CDR2 reads SYGVKD. V lost 7 bases, J lost 0 bases, and 10 bases lay in between. This CDR3 contains 13 residues. In DNA, the CDR3 is TGTGCCATCACACACGGTAGCTCCTACGAGCAGTACTTC. It is translated as CAITHGSSYEQYF.

The chain is built from TRBV12-3 or TRBV12-4 and TRBJ2-3, with 10 bases identical to TRBD2. The CDR3 has 15 residues. V dropped 6 bases and J dropped 5; count of bases not matched to a gene: 8. In DNA form, the CDR3 reads TGTGCCAGCAGAGCTCTAGCGGGGGCGGGAGATACGCAGTATTTT. It translates to CASRALAGAGDTQYF.

This clonotype was observed at least ten times. A much larger clone lies one base from this, so it may be a read error. DNA for the CDR3: TGCAGCGTTGTTGCAAGGGGAGATGGGGCCGACGTCCTGACTTTC. It specifies CSVVARGDGADVLTF. This chain joins TRBV29-1 and TRBJ2-6; tentatively, D is TRBD1 or TRBD2 (5 bases each). This CDR3 is built from 15 residues. Per the germline V gene, CDR1 is SQVTM and CDR2 is ANQGSEA.

This clonotype was seen more than once but under ten times. The chain has TRBV9 and TRBJ2-5; 7 nucleotides align to TRBD1. V dropped 4 bases and J dropped 5; count of bases not matched to a gene: 11. Germline CDR1 SGDLS, CDR2 YYNGEE. The CDR3 totals 15 residues. The CDR3 bases are TGTGCCAGCAGCCAAGAAGACAGGGCGGTCGAGACCCAGTACTTC. Protein: CASSQEDRAVETQYF.

CDR3 nucleotide sequence: TGTGCCAGCAGCTTGGCTCCGGGCGTCCAAGAGACCCAGTACTTC. This encodes CASSLAPGVQETQYF. The chain carries TRBV5-4 and TRBJ2-5; D is unresolved. Trimming left V 0 bases short and J 1 base short, with 10 bases between. CDR1 is SGHNT and CDR2 is YYREEE in the germline V gene (reference sequence). The CDR3 is 15 amino acids.

This clonotype has a single count. The chain recombines TRBV19 with TRBJ1-3; D gene ambiguous. CDR3 length: 15 amino acids. Trimming left V 6 bases short and J 7 bases short, with 19 bases between. Germline loops: CDR1 LNHDA, CDR2 SQIVND (reference sequence). CDR3 sequence: CASSSERTYSNTIYF. The CDR3 coding sequence is TGTGCCAGTAGCTCGGAAAGGACCTACTCCAACACCATATATTTT.